This TCR beta chain derives from a study of somatic mutations in cytotoxic T cells in rheumatoid arthritis. Whole-study findings and limits: Researchers did not know the antigen targets of the expanded CD8+ clones.

Per the authors' pipeline: Matching between patient CD8+ clones larger than 1% and published virus-specific TCRB sequences was rare. Repertoires were generated with immunoSEQ multiplex PCR, while TCRdb's copy carries only in-frame clones and drops some. V and J calls and clone size are copied from that table; D and trimming were computed from the DNA. The data show roughly 8,200 clones, 65% to 75% seen once. As concerns this clone: Its antigen is not known.

Germline V CDR1 and CDR2: SGDLS, YYNGEE. The ends were cut back, 4 bases at V and 9 bases at J, with 17 bases in the middle. The CDR3 sequence is 14 residues long. Material for sequencing was CD8+ T cells sorted from blood. J is TRBJ2-1 and V is TRBV9; possibly TRBD2 for D (6 bases). This TCR was recovered from an adult with rheumatoid arthritis. DNA for the CDR3: TGTGCCAGCAGCCCACCGAGGGAGGTCCCTGAGCAGTTCTTC. Its protein is CASSPPREVPEQFF.